Listed here is a single TCR beta chain. The antigen is undetermined. V lost 8 bases and J 3 bases, leaving 17 bases between the germline ends. Germline-derived CDR1 and CDR2 are MNHEY and SVGAGI. This CDR3 spans 14 amino acids. This specimen comes from a study of cytomegalovirus exposure and HLA in healthy donors. Study-wide results and caveats: Diagnosis of cytomegalovirus status made by the classifier reportedly showed high specificity and sensitivity. Differences between HLA loci emerged in a later analysis of TCR association rates, with DRB1 most and HLA-C fewest.

The PCR made use of 60 Vbeta and 13 Jbeta primers. Only in-frame clones appear in the TCRdb table, and some are missing; sequencing was by immunoSEQ multiplex PCR. The data hold 35,000 to 40,000 clones, with 74% observed a single time. The chain uses TRBV6-5 and TRBJ2-7; D is perhaps TRBD2 (6 bases). This clonotype originated in a man younger than 45 in good health and CMV-seronegative. The sequencing sample was made of PBMCs. CDR3 sequence (DNA): TGTGCCAGCGAGTCCCGGACTAACATCTACGAGCAGTACTTC. This gives the protein CASESRTNIYEQYF.